Below are 30 T cell receptor beta chains sequenced from a single sample in a study of T cell responses to AZD1222 COVID-19 vaccine. Profiling relied on immunoSEQ multiplex PCR, and the TCRdb table lists in-frame clones only, not all of them. The sample lists approximately 110,000 clones; approximately 84% were seen once. The source was peripheral blood, collected on day 0 of AZD1222 vaccination. Source of these receptors: an adult in good health.

The chain employs TRBV28 and TRBJ2-7; D might be TRBD2 (5 bases). The ends were cut back, 2 bases at V and 6 bases at J, with 11 bases in the middle. Germline lookup yields CDR1 MDHEN and CDR2 SYDVKM. CDR3 length equals 13 residues. CDR3 region: CASSLPHEGEQYF. CDR3 nucleotides: TGTGCCAGCAGTTTACCCCACGAGGGCGAGCAGTACTTC.

This sequence joins TRBV4-3 and TRBJ2-7, with D possibly being TRBD1 (6 bases). The CDR3 extends over 15 amino acids. Germline V gene sequence: CDR1 LGHNA, CDR2 YSLEER. The V end lost 2 bases, the J end lost 0 bases, and 11 bases lay between the germline ends. This CDR3 reads CASSQSDSDSYEQYF. The CDR3 nucleotides read TGCGCCAGCAGCCAATCGGACAGTGACTCCTACGAGCAGTACTTC.

This chain links TRBV28 with TRBJ2-7; D not certain. Germline lookup yields CDR1 MDHEN and CDR2 SYDVKM. V lost 2 bases, J lost 2 bases, and 7 bases lay in between. The CDR3 runs 13 residues. The chain's CDR3 is CASSLDGAYEQYF. CDR3 bases: TGTGCCAGCAGTTTAGACGGAGCCTACGAGCAGTACTTC.

The V gene is TRBV6-5, the J gene TRBJ1-2; TRBD1 agrees at 7 bases. V gave up 5 bases and J gave up 1 base; unmatched junction bases: 4. The length of the CDR3 is 14 residues. Per the germline V gene, CDR1 is MNHEY and CDR2 is SVGAGI. This CDR3 is CASSPWDSNYGYTF. The CDR3 coding sequence is TGTGCCAGCAGTCCCTGGGACAGTAACTATGGCTACACCTTC.

This chain joins TRBV21-1 and TRBJ1-2; the table's D call of TRBD1 was not tested on the DNA. TRBV21-1 is shown as a pseudogene. CDR3 length: 13 amino acids. The CDR3 DNA reads TGTGCCAGCAGCAAAGAGGGGTTCAGTGGCTACACCTTC. The encoded protein is CASSKEGFSGYTF.

DNA of the CDR3: TGTGCCAGCAGCCAAGTTACGGGAGGGCCTAGCCGATACGAGCAGTACTTC. It specifies CASSQVTGGPSRYEQYF. This sequence joins TRBV4-2 and TRBJ2-7; TRBD2 matches at 8 bases. The germline V gene has CDR1 LGHNA and CDR2 YNFKEQ. This CDR3 region has 17 residues. The trim removed 1 base at V and 4 bases at J, leaving 12 bases unmatched.

The CDR3 coding sequence is TGTGCCAGCAGCTTGGGGCAGCCTTGGGATGAGCAGTTCTTC. Protein product: CASSLGQPWDEQFF. This chain connects TRBV5-4 to TRBJ2-1, with D unresolved. Trimming removed 0 bases from V and 8 bases from J, with 12 bases in between. This CDR3 comprises 14 residues. Germline loops: CDR1 SGHNT, CDR2 YYREEE (reference sequence). Based on the CDR3 plus reference TRBV5-4 and TRBJ2-1, the full variable domain is ETGVTQSPTHLIKTRGQQVTLRCSSQSGHNTVSWYQQALGQGPQFIFQYYREEENGRGNFPPRFSGLQFPNYSSELNVNALELDDSALYLCASSLGQPWDEQFFGPGTRLTVL.

Here the CDR3 DNA reads TGTGCCAGCATCTCCCTGGGGGGACATGGAAATTCACCCCTCCACTTT. This translates into CASISLGGHGNSPLHF. The chain combines TRBV28 with TRBJ1-6; a weak D match, TRBD1 (6 bases). This CDR3 spans 16 amino acids. V gave up 7 bases and J gave up 7 bases, with 20 bases separating them. Germline V gene sequence: CDR1 MDHEN, CDR2 SYDVKM.

The V gene is TRBV28, the J gene TRBJ2-1; D gene uncertain. This CDR3 is built from 11 residues. The germline V and J ends were trimmed by 6 bases and 10 bases, with 10 bases remaining between them. CDR1 is MDHEN, CDR2 SYDVKM, per germline. CDR3 sequence (DNA): TGTGCCAGCAGCTTAGTAAGGGAGCAGTTCTTC. Translating gives CASSLVREQFF.

In DNA form, the CDR3 reads TGTGCCAGCTCACCGACCGGGACAGGGAACTCTGGAAACACCATATATTTT. Translating gives CASSPTGTGNSGNTIYF. The chain links TRBV18 to TRBJ1-3; TRBD1 agrees at 9 bases. The CDR3 totals 17 residues. In germline, CDR1 is KGHSH, CDR2 LQKENI. The V and J ends lost 3 bases and 0 bases, in that order; junction bases with no gene match: 6.

CDR3 in DNA: TGTGCCAGTAGTCCGCGGACGCGGACTGAAGCTTTCTTT. It translates to CASSPRTRTEAFF. The chain employs TRBV19 and TRBJ1-1; no clear D gene. Germline V CDR1 and CDR2: LNHDA, SQIVND (reference sequence). V was clipped by 5 bases and J by 5 bases, with 12 bases between them. The length of the CDR3 is 13 residues.

This sequence joins TRBV19 and TRBJ1-1; no reliable D call. The CDR3 spans 13 residues. Germline lookup yields CDR1 LNHDA and CDR2 SQIVND (reference sequence). Trimming left V 2 bases short and J 1 base short, with 5 bases between. The DNA for the CDR3 is TGTGCCAGTAGTATAACGGCGAACACTGAAGCTTTCTTT. Its translation is CASSITANTEAFF.

CDR3 in amino acids: CASRGLLYQETQYF. The DNA for the CDR3 is TGTGCCAGCAGAGGACTATTGTACCAAGAGACCCAGTACTTC. The chain carries TRBV25-1 and TRBJ2-5; D is perhaps TRBD2 (6 bases). CDR1 and CDR2 from the germline V gene are MGHDK and SYGVNS. V was pared by 6 bases and J by 0 bases, with 11 bases between. The length of the CDR3 is 14 residues.

The chain couples TRBV7-2 to TRBJ2-6, with D hard to call. V lost 5 bases, J lost 4 bases, and 9 bases lay in between. CDR3 length: 14 residues. Per the germline V gene, CDR1 is SGHTA and CDR2 is FQGNSA. CDR3 bases: TGTGCCAGCAGCCCCACGACCGGGGCCAACGTCCTGACTTTC. Amino acids: CASSPTTGANVLTF.

This chain connects TRBV4-1 to TRBJ2-1; maybe TRBD1 (6 bases). Trimming pared 3 bases from V and 7 bases from J, leaving 7 bases between. Germline loops: CDR1 MGHRA, CDR2 YSYEKL. This CDR3 comprises 12 residues. CDR3 sequence reads: CASSQRGNEQFF. DNA of the CDR3: TGCGCCAGCAGCCAGAGGGGGAATGAGCAGTTCTTC.

The CDR3 DNA sequence: TGTGCCAGCCCCAGCGCCGACGGAAAGCGCACCATATATTTT. Protein sequence: CASPSADGKRTIYF. The V call is TRBV2, the J call TRBJ1-3; D call uncertain. V shed 8 bases and J shed 9 bases, with 20 bases lying between them. The germline V gene has CDR1 SNHLY and CDR2 FYNNEI. This CDR3 contains 14 residues.

This chain connects TRBV6-5 to TRBJ1-5, with D unclear. The CDR3 length is 13 residues. CDR1 and CDR2 (germline): MNHEY, SVGAGI. Trimming took off 6 bases at V and 4 bases at J, with 10 bases between the two ends. The CDR3 protein is CASRPTLNQPQHF. CDR3 in DNA: TGTGCCAGCAGACCAACCTTAAATCAGCCCCAGCATTTT.

CDR3 nucleotides: TGTGCCTGGAGTGTAGGAGACAGGGGGCAAGGCTACACCTTC. This sequence encodes CAWSVGDRGQGYTF. The chain combines TRBV30 with TRBJ1-2, with 10 bases aligning to TRBD1. The length of the CDR3 is 14 residues. Germline CDR1 and CDR2: GTSNPN and SVGIG (reference sequence). With 0 bases clipped from V and 8 bases from J, the junction kept 6 bases outside the gene matches.

The chain couples TRBV30 to TRBJ1-2; D is unresolved. This CDR3 is built from 13 residues. Per the germline V gene, CDR1 is GTSNPN and CDR2 is SVGIG (reference sequence). V was shortened by 4 bases and J by 4 bases, with 13 bases between the two germline ends. CDR3 protein: CAWIQSVGYGYTF. The DNA for the CDR3 is TGTGCCTGGATTCAATCCGTCGGCTATGGCTACACCTTC.

CDR3 region: CASRRPPGGDLKAFF. The CDR3 bases are TGTGCCAGCAGACGGCCCCCAGGGGGAGACCTGAAAGCTTTCTTT. J is TRBJ1-1 and V is TRBV28; TRBD1 aligns across 7 bases. This CDR3 has 15 amino acids. V lost 6 bases and J lost 9; bases outside the gene matches: 16. Germline assignment: CDR1 MDHEN and CDR2 SYDVKM.

V gene TRBV6-2 or TRBV6-3 combines with J gene TRBJ1-1, with a possible D match to TRBD1 (6 bases). The V and J ends lost 0 bases and 6 bases respectively, with 17 bases between them. The CDR3 length is 16 residues. Germline V gives CDR1 MNHEY, CDR2 SVGEGT. The CDR3 DNA follows: TGTGCCAGCAGTTACTCCCCAGCCCCAGGGGTCCCTGAAGCTTTCTTT. This codes for CASSYSPAPGVPEAFF.

This CDR3 is CASSILGGSGANVLTF. The CDR3 DNA is TGTGCCAGTAGTATCCTGGGGGGGTCTGGGGCCAACGTCCTGACTTTC. This chain connects TRBV19 to TRBJ2-6, with 7 nucleotides matching TRBD2. This CDR3 region has 16 residues. Trimming at V came to 3 bases and at J to 1 base, leaving 3 bases not matched to a gene. Germline V CDR1 and CDR2: LNHDA, SQIVND (reference sequence).

The chain has TRBV3-1 (or the pseudogene TRBV3-2) and TRBJ1-1, with D possibly TRBD1 on 5 matching bases. There are 14 residues in the CDR3. Germline-derived CDR1 and CDR2 are LGHDT and YNNKEL (reference sequence). V lost 4 bases to trimming and J lost 0 bases, with 9 bases between them. Here the CDR3 reads CASSRGTVNTEAFF. CDR3 sequence (DNA): TGTGCCAGCAGCCGCGGGACGGTGAACACTGAAGCTTTCTTT.

This chain links TRBV2 with TRBJ2-3; D perhaps matches TRBD2 (5 bases). Looked up from germline, CDR1 is SNHLY and CDR2 is FYNNEI. The CDR3 covers 13 residues. V was clipped by 7 bases and J by 1 base, with 9 bases between them. The CDR3 DNA reads as TGTGCCAGCACTTTGGGAGGCACAGATACGCAGTATTTT. As protein: CASTLGGTDTQYF.

The chain combines TRBV7-9 with TRBJ2-3; D is ambiguous. There are 13 residues in the CDR3. Trimming shortened V by 1 base and J by 2 bases, and 4 bases separated the two germline ends. CDR1 and CDR2 (germline): SEHNR, FQNEAQ (reference sequence). The CDR3 sequence is CASSLGVTDTQYF. The CDR3 DNA reads TGTGCCAGCAGCTTAGGGGTCACAGATACGCAGTATTTT.

The chain combines TRBV28 with TRBJ2-7; TRBD2 might be the D (5 bases). V was clipped by 4 bases and J by 4 bases, with 11 bases between them. The CDR3 is 13 amino acids. Germline loops: CDR1 MDHEN, CDR2 SYDVKM. The DNA for the CDR3 is TGTGCCAGCAGTTCCCGGGGTTTGTACGAGCAGTACTTC. Amino acids: CASSSRGLYEQYF.

The DNA of the CDR3 is TGTGCCAGCAGCTTGAGGGCCTACACCGGGGAGCTGTTTTTT. Amino acid sequence: CASSLRAYTGELFF. The rearrangement joins TRBV7-3 to TRBJ2-2; tentatively, D is TRBD2 (5 bases). V was pared by 3 bases and J by 3 bases, with 8 bases between. The CDR3 is 14 residues long. Per the germline V gene, CDR1 is SGHTA and CDR2 is FQGTGA.

The chain is built from TRBV7-2 and TRBJ2-1, with 11 positions matching TRBD2. The V gene's germline CDR1 is SGHTA and CDR2 FQGNSA. The CDR3 is made up of 16 amino acids. The J segment lost 2 bases and the V segment lost 1 base, leaving 1 base of the junction unmatched. CDR3 sequence: CASSLELAGAYNEQFF. CDR3 nucleotides: TGTGCCAGCAGCTTAGAACTAGCGGGAGCCTACAATGAGCAGTTCTTC.

The genes are TRBV5-1 and TRBJ1-5, with a possible D match to TRBD1 (6 bases). The CDR3 runs to 13 residues. Germline V lookup: CDR1 SGHRS, CDR2 YFSETQ. Trimming cost V 5 bases and J 5 bases, with 11 bases left between them. The CDR3 loop reads CASSLGADQPQHF. CDR3 DNA: TGCGCCAGCAGTCTGGGGGCGGATCAGCCCCAGCATTTT.

The chain recombines TRBV19 with TRBJ2-7, with a possible D match to TRBD1 (5 bases). The length of the CDR3 is 13 residues. Germline loops: CDR1 LNHDA, CDR2 SQIVND (reference sequence). V was shortened by 5 bases and J by 5 bases, with 13 bases between the two germline ends. The DNA of the CDR3 is TGTGCCAGTAGTGGGCAGGGTGGGCACGAGCAGTACTTC. Encoded protein: CASSGQGGHEQYF. Combining the CDR3 with reference TRBV19 and TRBJ2-7 gives the whole variable domain DGGITQSPKYLFRKEGQNVTLSCEQNLNHDAMYWYRQDPGQGLRLIYYSQIVNDFQKGDIAEGYSVSREKKESFPLTVTSAQKNPTAFYLCASSGQGGHEQYFGPGTRLTVT.